Following are 32 T cell receptor beta chains from one sample sequenced in a study of glioma-infiltrating T cells after dendritic cell vaccination (TCRdb year 2016). The time point label here, explained by the study, means: after dendritic cell vaccination, including at tumor progression/relapse. Library preparation used the immunoSEQ multiplex PCR assay. TCRdb took over this immuneACCESS table, retaining in-frame rearrangements with V and J assigned. Such tables are incomplete; in checked studies, under half of the missing clones stem from an unresolved V gene, and the remainder is unexplained. Counted in this sample were approximately 50,000 clones; about 88% of them appeared once. The ten biggest clones cover approximately 5.3% of the sample. The sample consisted of blood, taken after dendritic cell vaccination. These receptor sequences come from a human donor with glioblastoma.

This clone has only one observation. The genes are TRBV5-1 and TRBJ1-1, with D maybe TRBD1 (5 bases). Trimming cost V 7 bases and J 5 bases, with 21 bases left between them. The CDR3 spans 15 residues. Germline lookup yields CDR1 SGHRS and CDR2 YFSETQ. CDR3 residues: CASQNSVGGRTEAFF. In nucleotides, the CDR3 is TGCGCCAGCCAGAACTCCGTGGGGGGTCGAACTGAAGCTTTCTTT. Full variable domain (outside the CDR3, taken from reference TRBV5-1 and TRBJ1-1): KAGVTQTPRYLIKTRGQQVTLSCSPISGHRSVSWYQQTPGQGLQFLFEYFSETQRNKGNFPGRFSGRQFSNSRSEMNVSTLELGDSALYLCASQNSVGGRTEAFFGQGTRLTVV.

V gene TRBV9 combines with J gene TRBJ2-2; weak D call: TRBD2 (7 bases). V lost 3 bases, J lost 3 bases, and 12 bases lay in between. CDR1 and CDR2 from the germline V gene are SGDLS and YYNGEE. The CDR3 loop spans 15 amino acids. The CDR3 region is CASSGGGGHTGELFF. In nucleotides, the CDR3 is TGTGCCAGCAGCGGAGGGGGGGGTCACACCGGGGAGCTGTTTTTT.

The table lists this clone with a count of one. V and J are TRBV7-2 and TRBJ2-2, with D possibly TRBD2 on 5 matching bases. V gave up 0 bases and J gave up 5 bases, with 10 bases separating them. Looked up from germline, CDR1 is SGHTA and CDR2 is FQGNSA. The CDR3 consists of 15 residues. As DNA, the CDR3 is TGTGCCAGCAGCTTAGCGCTAGCAGGTACCGGGGAGCTGTTTTTT. It is translated as CASSLALAGTGELFF.

CDR3 in DNA: TGTGCCAGCAGTTCAATCGTGGGGCGGAACTATGGCTACACCTTC. The encoded protein is CASSSIVGRNYGYTF. This chain links TRBV28 with TRBJ1-2, with D tentatively TRBD1 (5 bases). The CDR3 sequence is 15 residues long. Germline V gene lookup returns CDR1 MDHEN and CDR2 SYDVKM. Trimming removed 4 bases from V and 2 bases from J, with 14 bases in between.

The chain recombines TRBV18 with TRBJ2-3; 7 nucleotides align to TRBD2. CDR1 KGHSH and CDR2 LQKENI come from the germline V gene. There are 16 residues in the CDR3. V trimming: 2 bases; J trimming: 2 bases; junction bases outside the gene matches: 7. The CDR3 here is CASSPIREVTTDTQYF. The DNA for the CDR3 is TGTGCCAGCTCACCAATCCGGGAGGTCACCACAGATACGCAGTATTTT.

The V and J genes are TRBV5-1 and TRBJ2-1; D possibly corresponds to TRBD2 (6 bases). V gave up 3 bases and J gave up 6 bases, with 13 bases separating them. Germline CDR1 SGHRS, CDR2 YFSETQ. This CDR3 is 14 amino acids long. The CDR3 spells CASSYNSGSNEQFF. In nucleotides, the CDR3 is TGCGCCAGCAGCTATAATAGCGGTTCCAATGAGCAGTTCTTC.

This rearrangement joins TRBV28 to TRBJ2-7; 9 bases fit TRBD2. The CDR3 loop spans 13 amino acids. J gave up 1 base and V 8 bases, and 3 bases lay outside the gene matches. Per the germline V gene, CDR1 is MDHEN and CDR2 is SYDVKM. The CDR3 sequence is CASRSGSSYEQYF. In DNA form, the CDR3 reads TGTGCCAGCCGTAGCGGGAGTTCCTACGAGCAGTACTTC.

This clone has more than one count but fewer than ten. The chain links TRBV27 to TRBJ2-1; tentative D call: TRBD2 (6 bases). Trimming removed 9 bases at V and 8 bases at J, with 23 bases between. CDR3 length: 15 residues. Germline CDR1 is MNHEY and CDR2 is SMNVEV (reference sequence). The CDR3 protein is CARTPSWEDCHEQFF. Written as DNA, the CDR3 is TGTGCCAGAACCCCCAGTTGGGAGGACTGCCATGAGCAGTTCTTC.

The genes are TRBV7-2 and TRBJ2-1; D is possibly TRBD2 (5 bases). Germline values: CDR1 SGHTA, CDR2 FQGNSA. The V end was cut by 2 bases, the J end by 4 bases, with 18 bases between. This CDR3 comprises 17 residues. The CDR3 DNA follows: TGTGCCAGCAGCTTAAGTGGGAGTAGGCTCATTTACAATGAGCAGTTCTTC. Translation gives CASSLSGSRLIYNEQFF.

This CDR3 reads CASSTPQTRQVWNGYTF. The CDR3, as DNA: TGTGCCAGCAGTACCCCGCAAACGCGACAGGTTTGGAATGGCTACACCTTC. The V call is TRBV28, the J call TRBJ1-2; TRBD1 is a possible D gene (6 bases). Trimming cost V 5 bases and J 6 bases, with 25 bases left between them. This CDR3 comprises 17 residues. Per germline, CDR1 MDHEN and CDR2 SYDVKM.

The rearrangement links TRBV7-9 to TRBJ2-5, with a possible D match to TRBD2 (5 bases). CDR3 size: 15 residues. V dropped 2 bases and J dropped 7 bases, with 17 bases sitting between them. CDR1 and CDR2 from the germline V gene are SEHNR and FQNEAQ (reference sequence). CDR3: CASSLIDYTRGTQYF. As DNA, the CDR3 is TGTGCCAGCAGCTTAATTGACTATACAAGAGGGACCCAGTACTTC.

This clone has only one observation. The gene calls are TRBV7-3 and TRBJ1-1; tentative D call: TRBD1 (5 bases). Germline V CDR1 and CDR2: SGHTA, FQGTGA. Trimming removed 0 bases from V and 1 base from J, with 12 bases in between. CDR3 length: 16 residues. CDR3 nucleotides: TGTGCCAGCAGCTTAACAGGGGTCATCGGGAACACTGAAGCTTTCTTT. This encodes CASSLTGVIGNTEAFF.

The rearrangement links TRBV18 to TRBJ1-5, with D possibly TRBD1 on 5 matching bases. The ends were cut back, 1 base at V and 6 bases at J, with 7 bases in the middle. There are 13 residues in the CDR3. Germline V gene sequence: CDR1 KGHSH, CDR2 LQKENI. The chain's CDR3 is CASSPRQTQPQHF. CDR3 DNA: TGTGCCAGCTCACCACGACAGACTCAGCCCCAGCATTTT.

The CDR3 is CASSQGQGRNQPQHF. The DNA of the CDR3 is TGTGCCAGCAGTCAGGGACAGGGAAGAAACCAGCCCCAGCATTTT. The V gene is TRBV6-1, the J gene TRBJ1-5, with TRBD1 identical over 9 bases. Per germline, CDR1 MNHNS and CDR2 SASEGT. With V trimmed by 5 bases and J by 7 bases, 9 bases remained unmatched. The CDR3 is made up of 15 amino acids.

CDR3 region: CASSPMGAARFQTDTQYF. CDR3 coding DNA: TGCGCCAGCAGTCCCATGGGGGCGGCCAGGTTTCAGACAGATACGCAGTATTTT. The gene calls are TRBV5-1 and TRBJ2-3; possible D gene TRBD1, 6 bases. The CDR3 runs 18 residues. The V gene's germline CDR1 is SGHRS and CDR2 YFSETQ. V lost 5 bases, J lost 3 bases, and 25 bases lay in between.

This chain connects TRBV28 to TRBJ2-1, with 7 bases aligning to TRBD1. Trimming at V came to 2 bases and at J to 0 bases, leaving 4 bases not matched to a gene. The CDR3 is 16 amino acids. The V gene's germline CDR1 is MDHEN and CDR2 SYDVKM. The CDR3 bases are TGTGCCAGCAGTTTAACAGACAGGGACTCCTACAATGAGCAGTTCTTC. Amino acids: CASSLTDRDSYNEQFF.

This chain uses TRBV7-2 with TRBJ2-2; TRBD1 might be the D (7 bases). Trimming shortened V by 5 bases and J by 2 bases, and 24 bases separated the two germline ends. The CDR3 sequence is 19 residues long. CDR1 is SGHTA and CDR2 is FQGNSA in the germline V gene. The CDR3, as DNA: TGTGCCAGCAGCGTCAGGGGGTACCCTACGCGGGATAACACCGGGGAGCTGTTTTTT. Its protein is CASSVRGYPTRDNTGELFF.

The V gene is TRBV28, the J gene TRBJ2-4, with 8 bases that match TRBD2. The CDR3 is 14 amino acids. The V segment lost 5 bases and the J segment 3 bases; nucleotides outside the gene matches: 3. Looked up from germline, CDR1 is MDHEN and CDR2 is SYDVKM. CDR3 region: CASSPGGVKNIQYF. The DNA for the CDR3 is TGTGCCAGCAGTCCCGGGGGGGTCAAAAACATTCAGTACTTC.

The rearrangement uses TRBV6-5 and TRBJ2-1, with D unclear. V was pared by 5 bases and J by 4 bases, with 3 bases between. This CDR3 is 11 amino acids long. Germline values: CDR1 MNHEY, CDR2 SVGAGI. The CDR3 region is CASSTYNEQFF. The DNA of the CDR3 is TGTGCCAGCAGTACATACAATGAGCAGTTCTTC.

This chain links TRBV5-1 with TRBJ2-5; D uncertain. Germline V gene data show CDR1 as SGHRS and CDR2 as YFSETQ. The CDR3 covers 13 residues. V dropped 2 bases and J dropped 1 base, with 6 bases sitting between them. The CDR3 here is CASSLNFQETQYF. The CDR3 DNA follows: TGCGCCAGCAGCTTAAACTTCCAAGAGACCCAGTACTTC. Filled out from reference TRBV5-1 and TRBJ2-5, the complete variable domain reads KAGVTQTPRYLIKTRGQQVTLSCSPISGHRSVSWYQQTPGQGLQFLFEYFSETQRNKGNFPGRFSGRQFSNSRSEMNVSTLELGDSALYLCASSLNFQETQYFGPGTRLLVL.

The chain carries TRBV6-5 and TRBJ2-7, with 9 bases that match TRBD1. Germline V gene lookup returns CDR1 MNHEY and CDR2 SVGAGI. Germline trimming cut 5 bases from V and 2 bases from J; bases unmatched to any gene: 4. This CDR3 contains 14 residues. CDR3 DNA sequence: TGTGCCAGCAGTCGAGACAGGGGGACCTACGAGCAGTACTTC. It codes for CASSRDRGTYEQYF.

The chain has TRBV27 and TRBJ2-3; D not resolved. The CDR3 totals 15 residues. CDR1 and CDR2 from the germline V gene are MNHEY and SMNVEV (reference sequence). Trimming cost V 5 bases and J 0 bases, with 12 bases left between them. The CDR3 here is CASSNGRLSTDTQYF. CDR3 in DNA: TGTGCCAGCAGTAATGGCAGGTTAAGCACAGATACGCAGTATTTT.

This clone was picked up one time. The chain has TRBV15 and TRBJ2-2, with 7 bases matching TRBD1. Germline lookup yields CDR1 LNHNV and CDR2 YYDKDF (reference sequence). V was pared by 6 bases and J by 3 bases, with 7 bases of the junction left unmatched. The CDR3 is 15 amino acids. The CDR3 DNA sequence: TGTGCCACCAGTAAACAGGGGTCGCACACCGGGGAGCTGTTTTTT. Its protein is CATSKQGSHTGELFF.

The V gene is TRBV27, the J gene TRBJ2-3; possibly TRBD2 for D (5 bases). The CDR3 spans 15 residues. Per the germline V gene, CDR1 is MNHEY and CDR2 is SMNVEV (reference sequence). The V end lost 4 bases, the J end lost 2 bases, and 13 bases lay between the germline ends. CDR3 amino acids: CASSSQRRLTDTQYF. In DNA, the CDR3 is TGTGCCAGCAGTTCACAGCGGAGACTCACAGATACGCAGTATTTT.

This rearrangement joins TRBV15 to TRBJ2-1, with 8 bases aligning to TRBD2. Germline V gene sequence: CDR1 LNHNV, CDR2 YYDKDF (reference sequence). The ends lost 1 base at V and 9 bases at J; junction bases unmatched: 11. The CDR3 runs to 16 residues. The CDR3 DNA is TGTGCCACCAGCAGAGGGAGGGTAGCGGGAATTCGTGAGCAGTTCTTC. Translated: CATSRGRVAGIREQFF.

The chain recombines TRBV27 with TRBJ2-2; D may be TRBD2 (5 bases). The CDR3 has 17 amino acids. V lost 5 bases, J lost 5 bases, and 21 bases lay in between. Per the germline V gene, CDR1 is MNHEY and CDR2 is SMNVEV (reference sequence). The CDR3 sequence is CASSRPPGNSRTGELFF. In nucleotides, the CDR3 is TGTGCCAGCAGTCGCCCTCCCGGGAACAGTCGAACCGGGGAGCTGTTTTTT.

The genes are TRBV13 and TRBJ2-3, with D possibly TRBD2 on 6 matching bases. CDR3 size: 15 residues. Trimming cost V 0 bases and J 1 base, with 8 bases left between them. Germline values: CDR1 PRHDT, CDR2 FYEKMQ (reference sequence). CDR3 DNA sequence: TGTGCCAGCAGCTTAGGGACTAGGGGCACAGATACGCAGTATTTT. Translating it yields CASSLGTRGTDTQYF.

The chain uses TRBV10-3 and TRBJ1-1, with 10 bases lining up with TRBD1. Germline values: CDR1 ENHRY, CDR2 SYGVKD. The CDR3 extends over 20 amino acids. DNA for the CDR3: TGTGCTATCCTTCCGGGATCGCTCGACCCTTCCGGGACAGGGGACACTGAAGCTTTCTTT. This translates into CAILPGSLDPSGTGDTEAFF.

V and J are TRBV4-1 and TRBJ2-1; 9 nucleotides agree with TRBD2. Germline V CDR1 and CDR2: MGHRA, YSYEKL. CDR3 size: 17 residues. The V segment lost 3 bases and the J segment 8 bases; nucleotides outside the gene matches: 14. CDR3 in amino acids: CASSQLATSGQEDEQFF. The CDR3, as DNA: TGCGCCAGCAGCCAGCTCGCGACTAGCGGACAAGAGGATGAGCAGTTCTTC.

This chain links TRBV18 with TRBJ2-3, with 7 bases matching TRBD1. V was pared by 3 bases and J by 2 bases, with 11 bases of the junction left unmatched. This CDR3 has 17 amino acids. Germline V CDR1 and CDR2: KGHSH, LQKENI. The CDR3 region is CASSPGTPGQITDTQYF. The CDR3 nucleotides are TGTGCCAGCTCACCCGGGACCCCGGGACAGATCACAGATACGCAGTATTTT.

V usage is TRBV21-1 and J usage is TRBJ2-1; the table gives TRBD2 as D, unverified against the DNA. TRBV21-1 is tagged as a pseudogene. This CDR3 is 15 amino acids long. The CDR3 DNA reads TGTGCCAGCAGCACACGGACTAGCGGGAACTGGGAGCAGTTCTTC. Protein: CASSTRTSGNWEQFF.

This clone was found a few times. The CDR3 here is CASSFGGQGGEKLFF. The CDR3 nucleotides are TGTGCCAGCAGTTTCGGGGGACAGGGAGGTGAAAAACTGTTTTTT. The V call is TRBV27, the J call TRBJ1-4; 9 positions agree with TRBD1. The germline V gene has CDR1 MNHEY and CDR2 SMNVEV (reference sequence). There are 15 residues in the CDR3. The V and J ends lost 3 bases and 7 bases, in that order; junction bases with no gene match: 6. The full variable domain, in which reference TRBV27 and TRBJ1-4 provide the parts outside the CDR3, is EAQVTQNPRYLITVTGKKLTVTCSQNMNHEYMSWYRQDPGLGLRQIYYSMNVEVTDKGDVPEGYKVSRKEKRNFPLILESPSPNQTSLYFCASSFGGQGGEKLFFGSGTQLSVL.